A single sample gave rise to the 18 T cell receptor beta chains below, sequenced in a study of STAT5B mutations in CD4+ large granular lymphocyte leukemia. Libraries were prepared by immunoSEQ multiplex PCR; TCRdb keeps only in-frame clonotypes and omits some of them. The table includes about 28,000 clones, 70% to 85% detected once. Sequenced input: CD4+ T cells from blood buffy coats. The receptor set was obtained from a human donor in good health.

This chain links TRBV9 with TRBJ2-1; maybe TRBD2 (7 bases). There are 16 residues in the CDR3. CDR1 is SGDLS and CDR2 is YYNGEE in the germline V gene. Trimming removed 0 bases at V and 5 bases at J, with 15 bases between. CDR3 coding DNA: TGTGCCAGCAGCGTAGGAGGAGGGGGGGCCCACAATGAGCAGTTCTTC. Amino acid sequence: CASSVGGGGAHNEQFF.

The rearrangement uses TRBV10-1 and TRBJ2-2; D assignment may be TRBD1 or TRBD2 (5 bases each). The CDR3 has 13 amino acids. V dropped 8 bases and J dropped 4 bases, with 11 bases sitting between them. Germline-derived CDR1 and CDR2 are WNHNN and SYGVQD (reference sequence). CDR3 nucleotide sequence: TGCGCCAGCGCCTTTGGGGGCACCGGGGAGCTGTTTTTT. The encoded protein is CASAFGGTGELFF.

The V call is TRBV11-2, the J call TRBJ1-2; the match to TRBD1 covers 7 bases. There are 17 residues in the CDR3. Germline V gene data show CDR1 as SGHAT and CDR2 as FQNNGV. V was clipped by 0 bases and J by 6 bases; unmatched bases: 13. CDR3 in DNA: TGTGCCAGCAGCTTAGATCCTTTGGCAGGGGGTAAGGATGGCTACACCTTC. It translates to CASSLDPLAGGKDGYTF. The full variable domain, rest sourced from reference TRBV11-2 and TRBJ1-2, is EAGVAQSPRYKIIEKRQSVAFWCNPISGHATLYWYQQILGQGPKLLIQFQNNGVVDDSQLPKDRFSAERLKGVDSTLKIQPAKLEDSAVYLCASSLDPLAGGKDGYTFGSGTRLTVV.

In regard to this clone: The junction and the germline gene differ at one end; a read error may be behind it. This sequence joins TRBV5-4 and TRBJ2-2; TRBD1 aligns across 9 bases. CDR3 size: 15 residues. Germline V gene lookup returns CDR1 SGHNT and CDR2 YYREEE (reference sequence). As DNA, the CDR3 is TGTGCCAGCAGCATAGGACAGGGGAACATCGGGGAGCTGTTTTTT. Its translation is CASSIGQGNIGELFF.

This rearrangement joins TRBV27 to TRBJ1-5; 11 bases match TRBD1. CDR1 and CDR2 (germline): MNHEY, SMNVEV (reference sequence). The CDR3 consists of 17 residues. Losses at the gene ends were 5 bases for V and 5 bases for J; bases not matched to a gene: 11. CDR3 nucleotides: TGTGCCAGCAGTCCCCTGGGGGGACAGGGGGGGGATCAGCCCCAGCATTTT. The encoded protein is CASSPLGGQGGDQPQHF.

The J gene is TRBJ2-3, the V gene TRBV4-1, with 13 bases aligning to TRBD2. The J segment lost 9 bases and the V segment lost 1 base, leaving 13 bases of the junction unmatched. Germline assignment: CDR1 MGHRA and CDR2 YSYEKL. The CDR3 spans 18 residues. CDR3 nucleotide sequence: TGCGCCAGCAGCCAAGTAGGGGCTAGACTAGCGGGGGGCGGAACGCAGTATTTT. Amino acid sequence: CASSQVGARLAGGGTQYF.

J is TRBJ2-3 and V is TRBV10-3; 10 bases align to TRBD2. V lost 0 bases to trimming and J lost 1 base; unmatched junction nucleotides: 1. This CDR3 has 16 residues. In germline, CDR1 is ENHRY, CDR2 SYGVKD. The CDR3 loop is CAISESSGGRTDTQYF. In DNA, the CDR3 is TGTGCCATCAGTGAGTCTAGCGGGGGGCGCACAGATACGCAGTATTTT.

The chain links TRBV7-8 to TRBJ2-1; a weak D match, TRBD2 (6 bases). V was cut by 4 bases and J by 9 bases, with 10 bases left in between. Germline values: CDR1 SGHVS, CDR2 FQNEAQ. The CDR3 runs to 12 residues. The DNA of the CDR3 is TGTGCCAGCAGCTCACTAGCCGTTGAGCAGTTCTTC. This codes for CASSSLAVEQFF.

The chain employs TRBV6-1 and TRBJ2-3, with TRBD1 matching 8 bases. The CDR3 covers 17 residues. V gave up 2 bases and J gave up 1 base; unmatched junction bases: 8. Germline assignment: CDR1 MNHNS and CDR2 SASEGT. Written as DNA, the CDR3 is TGTGCCAGCAGTGAACGTAAGGCAGGGGGCCGCACAGATACGCAGTATTTT. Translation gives CASSERKAGGRTDTQYF.

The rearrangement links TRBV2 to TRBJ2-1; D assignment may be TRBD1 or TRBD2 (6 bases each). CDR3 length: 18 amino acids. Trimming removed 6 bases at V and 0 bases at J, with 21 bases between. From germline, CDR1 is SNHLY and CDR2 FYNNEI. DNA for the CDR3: TGTGCCAGCAGATATTGGGGGGCCTATCCTAGCTCCTACAATGAGCAGTTCTTC. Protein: CASRYWGAYPSSYNEQFF.

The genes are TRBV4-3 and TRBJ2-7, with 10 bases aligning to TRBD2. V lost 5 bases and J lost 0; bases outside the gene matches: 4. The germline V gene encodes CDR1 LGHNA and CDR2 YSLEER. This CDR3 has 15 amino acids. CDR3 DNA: TGCGCCAGCAGCTCCTTAGCGGGGGGCTCCTACGAGCAGTACTTC. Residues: CASSSLAGGSYEQYF.

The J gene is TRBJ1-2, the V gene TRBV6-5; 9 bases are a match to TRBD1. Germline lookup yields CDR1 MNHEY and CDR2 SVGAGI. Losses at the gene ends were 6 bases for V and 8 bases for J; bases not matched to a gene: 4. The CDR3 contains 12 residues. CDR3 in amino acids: CASRRDREGYTF. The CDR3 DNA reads TGTGCCAGCAGGCGGGACAGGGAAGGCTACACCTTC.

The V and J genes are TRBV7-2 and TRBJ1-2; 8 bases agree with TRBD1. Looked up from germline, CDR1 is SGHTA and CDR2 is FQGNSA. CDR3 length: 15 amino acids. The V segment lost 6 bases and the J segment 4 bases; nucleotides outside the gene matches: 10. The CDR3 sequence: CASRRDRGQSYGYTF. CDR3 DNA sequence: TGTGCCAGCAGACGAGACAGGGGACAAAGCTATGGCTACACCTTC.

CDR3 nucleotide sequence: TGTGCCAGCAGCTTAGGGGCCGCCGGGAACACTGAAGCTTTCTTT. It yields the protein CASSLGAAGNTEAFF. This chain joins TRBV5-8 and TRBJ1-1; possibly TRBD1 for D (5 bases). CDR3 size: 15 residues. The germline V and J ends were trimmed by 2 bases and 1 base, with 12 bases remaining between them. From germline, CDR1 is SGHTS and CDR2 YDEGEE.

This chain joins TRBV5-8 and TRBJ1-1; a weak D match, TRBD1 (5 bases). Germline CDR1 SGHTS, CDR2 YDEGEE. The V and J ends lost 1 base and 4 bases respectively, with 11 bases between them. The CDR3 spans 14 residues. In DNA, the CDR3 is TGTGCCAGCAGCTTGCAATTGAGGGGCACTGAAGCTTTCTTT. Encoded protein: CASSLQLRGTEAFF.

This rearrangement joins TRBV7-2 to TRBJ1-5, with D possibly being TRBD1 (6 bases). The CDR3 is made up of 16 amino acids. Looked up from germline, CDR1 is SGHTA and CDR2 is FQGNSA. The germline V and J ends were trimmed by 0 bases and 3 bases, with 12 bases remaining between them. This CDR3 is CASSLAAQGTNQPQHF. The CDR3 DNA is TGTGCCAGCAGCTTAGCCGCCCAGGGGACCAATCAGCCCCAGCATTTT.

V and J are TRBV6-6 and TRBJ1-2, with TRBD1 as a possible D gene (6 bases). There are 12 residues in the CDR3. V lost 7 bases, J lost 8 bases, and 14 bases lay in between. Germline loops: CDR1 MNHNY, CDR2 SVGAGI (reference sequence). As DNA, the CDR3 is TGTGCCAGCACCCCGGGGGCGGGGGGCTACACCTTC. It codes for CASTPGAGGYTF.

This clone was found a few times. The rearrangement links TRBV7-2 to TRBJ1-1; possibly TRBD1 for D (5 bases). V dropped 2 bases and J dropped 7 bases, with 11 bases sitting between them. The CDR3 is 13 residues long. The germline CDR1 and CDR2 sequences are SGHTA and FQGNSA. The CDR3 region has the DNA TGTGCCAGCAGCTTACTGGCAGGGCATGAAGCTTTCTTT. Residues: CASSLLAGHEAFF.